The entry that follows covers one TCR beta chain sequence. The entry originates in a study of OX40 agonist ivuxolimab in advanced cancers. Only in-frame clones appear in the TCRdb table, and some are missing; sequencing was by immunoSEQ multiplex PCR. The sample records tens of thousands of clones, around 90% being singletons. J gave up 0 bases and V 9 bases, and 6 bases lay outside the gene matches. The CDR3 runs 14 residues. In germline, CDR1 is MNHNS, CDR2 SASEGT. The gene calls are TRBV6-1 and TRBJ2-5; 8 bases are shared with TRBD1. The receptor comes from an adult with an advanced solid tumor such as melanoma, head and neck, liver or kidney cancer. This sample comprised CD4+ or CD8+ T cells sorted from blood, obtained in a trial of the OX40 agonist ivuxolimab. This CDR3 reads CASSDRAYQETQYF. Written as DNA, the CDR3 is TGTGCCAGTTCGGACAGGGCGTACCAAGAGACCCAGTACTTC.